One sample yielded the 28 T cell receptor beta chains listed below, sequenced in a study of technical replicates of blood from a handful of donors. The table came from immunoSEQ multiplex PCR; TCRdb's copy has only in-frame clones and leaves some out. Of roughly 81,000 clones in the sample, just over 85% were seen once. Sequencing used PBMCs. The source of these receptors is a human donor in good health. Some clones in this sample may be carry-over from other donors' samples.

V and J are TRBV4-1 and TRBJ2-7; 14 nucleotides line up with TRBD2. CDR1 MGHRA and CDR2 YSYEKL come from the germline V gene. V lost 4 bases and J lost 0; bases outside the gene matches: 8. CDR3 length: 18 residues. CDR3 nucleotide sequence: TGCGCCAGCAGCCCCGGGACTAGCGGGGGTTTGAGCTCCTACGAGCAGTACTTC. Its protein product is CASSPGTSGGLSSYEQYF.

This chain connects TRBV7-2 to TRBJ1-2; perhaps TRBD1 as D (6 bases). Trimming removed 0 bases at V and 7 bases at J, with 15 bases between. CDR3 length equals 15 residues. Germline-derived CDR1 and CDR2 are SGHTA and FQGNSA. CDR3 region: CASSLAPAGASGYTF. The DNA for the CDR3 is TGTGCCAGCAGCTTAGCGCCGGCAGGGGCTAGTGGCTACACCTTC.

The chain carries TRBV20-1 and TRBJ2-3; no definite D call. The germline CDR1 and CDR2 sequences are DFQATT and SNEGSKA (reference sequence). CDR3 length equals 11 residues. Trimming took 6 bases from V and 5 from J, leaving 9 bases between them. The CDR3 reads CSAPIGDTQYF. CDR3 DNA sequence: TGCAGTGCCCCGATCGGAGATACGCAGTATTTT.

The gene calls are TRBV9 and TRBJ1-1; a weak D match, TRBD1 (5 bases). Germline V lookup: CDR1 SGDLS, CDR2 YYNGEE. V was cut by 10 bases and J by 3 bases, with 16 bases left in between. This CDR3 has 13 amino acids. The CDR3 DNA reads TGTGCCGGAGGACGGGGGTTGGACACTGAAGCTTTCTTT. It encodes CAGGRGLDTEAFF.

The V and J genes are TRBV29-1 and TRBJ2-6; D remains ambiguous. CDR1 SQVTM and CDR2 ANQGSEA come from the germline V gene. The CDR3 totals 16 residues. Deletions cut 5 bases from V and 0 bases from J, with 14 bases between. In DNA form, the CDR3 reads TGCAGCGTTTTCTCAGACATAAACTCTGGGGCCAACGTCCTGACTTTC. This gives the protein CSVFSDINSGANVLTF.

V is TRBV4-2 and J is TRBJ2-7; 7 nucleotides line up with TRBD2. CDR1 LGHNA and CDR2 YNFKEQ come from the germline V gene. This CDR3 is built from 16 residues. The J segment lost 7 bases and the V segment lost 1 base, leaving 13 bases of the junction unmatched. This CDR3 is CASSQVGGTPSGEQYF. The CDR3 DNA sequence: TGTGCCAGCAGCCAAGTCGGGGGGACGCCTTCCGGAGAGCAGTACTTC.

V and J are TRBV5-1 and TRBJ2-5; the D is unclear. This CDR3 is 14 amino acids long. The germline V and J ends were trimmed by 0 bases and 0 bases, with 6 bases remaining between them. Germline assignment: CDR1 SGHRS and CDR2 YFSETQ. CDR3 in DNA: TGCGCCAGCAGCTTGGTGCCGGACCAAGAGACCCAGTACTTC. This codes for CASSLVPDQETQYF. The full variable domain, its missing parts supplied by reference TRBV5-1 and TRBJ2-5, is KAGVTQTPRYLIKTRGQQVTLSCSPISGHRSVSWYQQTPGQGLQFLFEYFSETQRNKGNFPGRFSGRQFSNSRSEMNVSTLELGDSALYLCASSLVPDQETQYFGPGTRLLVL.

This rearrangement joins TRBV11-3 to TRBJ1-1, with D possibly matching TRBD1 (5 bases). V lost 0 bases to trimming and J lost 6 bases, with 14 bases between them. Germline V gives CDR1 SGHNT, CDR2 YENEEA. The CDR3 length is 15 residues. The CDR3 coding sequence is TGTGCCAGCAGCTTAGATGTAGGGGTTGGCGCTGAAGCTTTCTTT. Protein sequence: CASSLDVGVGAEAFF.

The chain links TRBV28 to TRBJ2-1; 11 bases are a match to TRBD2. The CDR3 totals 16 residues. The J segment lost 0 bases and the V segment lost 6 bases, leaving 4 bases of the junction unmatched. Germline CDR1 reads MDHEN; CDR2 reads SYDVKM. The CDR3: CASRGLAARSYNEQFF. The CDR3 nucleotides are TGTGCCAGCAGGGGACTAGCGGCCCGCTCCTACAATGAGCAGTTCTTC.

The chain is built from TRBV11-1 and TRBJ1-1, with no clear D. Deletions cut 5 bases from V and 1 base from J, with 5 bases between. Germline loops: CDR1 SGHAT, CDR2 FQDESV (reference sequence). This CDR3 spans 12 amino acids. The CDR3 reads CASSPGNTEAFF. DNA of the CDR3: TGTGCCAGCAGCCCGGGGAACACTGAAGCTTTCTTT.

CDR3 region: CATSRALGQFNTEAFF. CDR3 DNA sequence: TGTGCCACCAGCAGAGCGCTGGGCCAATTTAACACTGAAGCTTTCTTT. This chain uses TRBV15 with TRBJ1-1; D call uncertain. CDR1 is LNHNV, CDR2 YYDKDF, per germline (reference sequence). CDR3 size: 16 residues. V lost 1 base and J 2 bases, leaving 14 bases between the germline ends.

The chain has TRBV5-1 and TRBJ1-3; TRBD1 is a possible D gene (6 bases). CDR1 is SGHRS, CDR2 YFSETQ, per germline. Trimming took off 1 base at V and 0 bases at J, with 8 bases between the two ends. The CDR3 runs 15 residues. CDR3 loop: CASSLSGVSGNTIYF. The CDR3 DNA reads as TGCGCCAGCAGCTTGTCAGGGGTCTCTGGAAACACCATATATTTT.

CDR3 region: CASSYGGVNQPQHF. CDR3 DNA sequence: TGTGCCAGCAGCTACGGGGGAGTCAATCAGCCCCAGCATTTT. The chain links TRBV5-5 to TRBJ1-5, with TRBD1 as a possible D gene (5 bases). The CDR3 has 14 residues. Trimming removed 3 bases at V and 3 bases at J, with 10 bases between. Germline CDR1 reads SGHKS; CDR2 reads YYEKEE (reference sequence).

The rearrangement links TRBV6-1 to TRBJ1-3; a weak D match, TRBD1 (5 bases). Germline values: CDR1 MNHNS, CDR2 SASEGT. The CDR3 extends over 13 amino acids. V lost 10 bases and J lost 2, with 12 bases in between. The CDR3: CAIGGTAGNTIYF. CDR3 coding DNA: TGTGCCATCGGCGGGACGGCTGGAAACACCATATATTTT.

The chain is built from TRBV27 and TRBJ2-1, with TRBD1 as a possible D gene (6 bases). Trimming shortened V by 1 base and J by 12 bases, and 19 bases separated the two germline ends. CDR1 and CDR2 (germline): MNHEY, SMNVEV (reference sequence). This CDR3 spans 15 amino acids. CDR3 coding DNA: TGTGCCAGCAGTTTATTAGGGGCCAGCGACAGGCTGCAGTTCTTC. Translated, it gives CASSLLGASDRLQFF.

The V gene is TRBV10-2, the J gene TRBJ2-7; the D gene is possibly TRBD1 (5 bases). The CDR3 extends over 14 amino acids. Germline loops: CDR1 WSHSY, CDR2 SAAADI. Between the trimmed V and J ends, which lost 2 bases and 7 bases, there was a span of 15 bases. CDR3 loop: CASSEPSLGVEQYF. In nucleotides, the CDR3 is TGCGCCAGCAGTGAGCCATCATTAGGGGTGGAGCAGTACTTC.

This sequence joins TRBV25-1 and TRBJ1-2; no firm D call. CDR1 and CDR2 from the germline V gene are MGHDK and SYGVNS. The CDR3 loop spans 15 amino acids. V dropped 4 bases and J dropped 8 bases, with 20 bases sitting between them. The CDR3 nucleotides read TGTGCCAGCAGTGCACCCCGGTCCAAGGGAGAGGGCTACACCTTC. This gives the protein CASSAPRSKGEGYTF.

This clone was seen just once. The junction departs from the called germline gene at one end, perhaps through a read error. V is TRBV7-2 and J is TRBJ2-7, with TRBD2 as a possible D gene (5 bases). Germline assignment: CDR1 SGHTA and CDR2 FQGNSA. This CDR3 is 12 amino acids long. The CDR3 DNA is TGTGCCAGCAGCCTAGCTCGGGGCGAGCAGTACTTC. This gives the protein CASSLARGEQYF.

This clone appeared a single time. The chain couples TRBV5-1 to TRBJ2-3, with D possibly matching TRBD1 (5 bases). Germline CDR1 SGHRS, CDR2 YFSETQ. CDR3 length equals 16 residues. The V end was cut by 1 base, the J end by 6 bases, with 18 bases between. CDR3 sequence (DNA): TGCGCCAGCAGCTTGAGCACAGGTTCCGTGTTGGATACGCAGTATTTT. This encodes CASSLSTGSVLDTQYF.

The CDR3 sequence: CASGLDRSSSTGELFF. CDR3 coding DNA: TGTGCTAGTGGTTTGGACAGATCCTCCAGCACCGGGGAGCTGTTTTTT. The chain is built from TRBV12-5 and TRBJ2-2; D is uncertain. The V gene's germline CDR1 is LGHNT and CDR2 FRNRAP. The V gene lost 1 base and the J gene lost 4 bases, with 13 bases spanning the gap. The CDR3 is made up of 16 amino acids.

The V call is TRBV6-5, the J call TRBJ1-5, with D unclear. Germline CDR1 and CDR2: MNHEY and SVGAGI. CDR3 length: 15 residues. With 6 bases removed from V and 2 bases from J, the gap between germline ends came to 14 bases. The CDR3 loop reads CASRLTVQGNQPQHF. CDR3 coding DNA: TGTGCCAGCAGGCTGACGGTCCAGGGCAATCAGCCCCAGCATTTT.

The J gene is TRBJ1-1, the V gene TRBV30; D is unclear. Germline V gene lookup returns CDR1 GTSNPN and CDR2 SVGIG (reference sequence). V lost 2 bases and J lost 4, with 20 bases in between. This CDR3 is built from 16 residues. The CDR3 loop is CAWSPSHQVLTTEAFF. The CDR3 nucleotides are TGTGCCTGGAGTCCATCTCACCAGGTATTGACCACTGAAGCTTTCTTT.

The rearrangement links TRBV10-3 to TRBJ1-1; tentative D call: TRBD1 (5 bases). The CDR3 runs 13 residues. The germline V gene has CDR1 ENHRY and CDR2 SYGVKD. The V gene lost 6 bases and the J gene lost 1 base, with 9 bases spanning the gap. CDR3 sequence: CAIRLQGNTEAFF. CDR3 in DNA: TGTGCCATCAGGCTCCAGGGGAACACTGAAGCTTTCTTT.

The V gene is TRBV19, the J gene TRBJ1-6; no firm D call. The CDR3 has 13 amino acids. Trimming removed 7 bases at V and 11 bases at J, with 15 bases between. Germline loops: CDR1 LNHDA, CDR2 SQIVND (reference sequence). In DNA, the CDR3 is TGTGCCAGTAAAGTGGGCTTGAAGCCACCCCTCCACTTT. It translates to CASKVGLKPPLHF.

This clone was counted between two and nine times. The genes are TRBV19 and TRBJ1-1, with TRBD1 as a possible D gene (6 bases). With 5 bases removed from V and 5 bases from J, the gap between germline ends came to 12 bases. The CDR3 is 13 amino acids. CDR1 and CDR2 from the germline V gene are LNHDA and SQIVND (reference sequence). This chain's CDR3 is CASSAPQGTEAFF. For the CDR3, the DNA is TGTGCCAGTAGTGCTCCCCAGGGGACTGAAGCTTTCTTT.

In nucleotides, the CDR3 is TGTGCCAGCAGTGCCGGATGGGGAGGGGAAAAACTGTTTTTT. As protein: CASSAGWGGEKLFF. The V gene is TRBV6-5, the J gene TRBJ1-4, with no clear D. Germline assignment: CDR1 MNHEY and CDR2 SVGAGI. The CDR3 contains 14 residues. V was trimmed by 5 bases and J by 8 bases, leaving 15 bases between them.

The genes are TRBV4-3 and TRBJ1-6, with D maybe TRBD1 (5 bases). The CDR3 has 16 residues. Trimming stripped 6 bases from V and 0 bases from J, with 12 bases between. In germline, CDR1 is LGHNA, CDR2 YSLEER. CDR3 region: CASRDSRSSYNSPLHF. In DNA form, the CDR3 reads TGCGCCAGCAGAGACAGTAGGAGCTCCTATAATTCACCCCTCCACTTT.

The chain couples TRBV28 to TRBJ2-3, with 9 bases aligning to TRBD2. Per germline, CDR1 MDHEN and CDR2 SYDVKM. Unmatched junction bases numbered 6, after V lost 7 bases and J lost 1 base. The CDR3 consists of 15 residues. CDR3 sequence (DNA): TGTGCCAGCACCCTTAGCGGGAGCCGCACAGATACGCAGTATTTT. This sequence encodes CASTLSGSRTDTQYF.